This T cell receptor beta chain was sequenced in a study of T cells in Graves' hyperthyroidism and ophthalmopathy. Study observations and caveats: Among thyroid clonotypes expanded above 0.001, most also appeared in blood.

The sample holds many counts of this clonotype. Its antigen is still unknown. V gave up 4 bases and J gave up 4 bases, with 9 bases separating them. This CDR3 spans 13 amino acids. Germline CDR1 reads SGHRS; CDR2 reads YFSETQ. TCR beta CDR3 sequences were amplified from RNA transcripts. With the HTBI primer set, the TCR CDR3 went through a first round of RT-PCR. Via MiXCR, TCRdb re-called the multiplex PCR reads, giving one row per CDR3 protein. In the table there are roughly 350,000 distinct CDR3 sequences, roughly 13% of which are singletons. The chain links TRBV5-1 to TRBJ2-1, with D uncertain. This receptor was identified in a woman in her 30s with Graves' hyperthyroidism. Sequences were obtained from blood. CDR3 in amino acids: CASSKDIYNEQFF. DNA of the CDR3: TGCGCCAGCAGCAAAGACATTTACAATGAGCAGTTCTTC.